The 9 T cell receptor beta chains listed next were all sequenced from one sample in a study of cytomegalovirus exposure and HLA in healthy donors. The PCR made use of 60 Vbeta and 13 Jbeta primers. Clones were sequenced by immunoSEQ multiplex PCR, and TCRdb holds only the in-frame ones, with some missing. The data hold over 150,000 clones, with around 80% observed a single time. Sequencing input: PBMCs. These TCRs come from a man aged 30 to 45 in good health and CMV-seropositive.

Points on this clone: Germline is not matched at one junction end, which may reflect a read error. The sample carries other DNA sequences with the same CDR3. The chain is built from TRBV10-2 and TRBJ2-7; TRBD1 matches at 8 bases. CDR1 and CDR2 from the germline V gene are WSHSY and SAAADI. The CDR3 is made up of 14 amino acids. DNA for the CDR3: TGTGCCAGCAGAAAGATACAGGGGGGTGGCGAGCAGTACTTC. It yields the protein CASRKIQGGGEQYF.

This chain uses TRBV10-1 with TRBJ2-7; TRBD2 aligns across 7 bases. V lost 1 base and J lost 6; bases outside the gene matches: 6. The CDR3 covers 14 residues. In germline, CDR1 is WNHNN, CDR2 SYGVQD (reference sequence). CDR3 protein: CASSELGGAREQYF. The CDR3 nucleotides read TGCGCCAGCAGTGAGTTGGGAGGGGCGCGCGAGCAGTACTTC.

The V and J genes are TRBV27 and TRBJ2-1; 9 bases are a match to TRBD1. The CDR3 covers 12 residues. The germline V gene encodes CDR1 MNHEY and CDR2 SMNVEV (reference sequence). V lost 4 bases, J lost 13 bases, and 5 bases stayed unmatched. Here the CDR3 reads CASSSRTGEQFF. CDR3 nucleotides: TGTGCCAGCAGTTCGAGGACAGGGGAACAGTTCTTC.

This rearrangement joins TRBV9 to TRBJ2-1, with TRBD2 identical over 9 bases. The CDR3 is 17 amino acids. Germline V gene data show CDR1 as SGDLS and CDR2 as YYNGEE. The V and J ends lost 0 bases and 7 bases, in that order; junction bases with no gene match: 11. The DNA for the CDR3 is TGTGCCAGCAGCGTAGGATTGACTAGCGGAGCTCAGAATGAGCAGTTCTTC. As protein: CASSVGLTSGAQNEQFF. Based on the CDR3 plus reference TRBV9 and TRBJ2-1, the full variable domain is DSGVTQTPKHLITATGQRVTLRCSPRSGDLSVYWYQQSLDQGLQFLIQYYNGEERAKGNILERFSAQQFPDLHSELNLSSLELGDSALYFCASSVGLTSGAQNEQFFGPGTRLTVL.

The chain carries TRBV29-1 and TRBJ1-3, with TRBD1 matching over 7 bases. The CDR3 is 13 amino acids. Germline CDR1 is SQVTM and CDR2 is ANQGSEA. V dropped 6 bases and J dropped 2; count of bases not matched to a gene: 4. CDR3: CSVTGEAGNTIYF. CDR3 bases: TGCAGCGTCACAGGGGAAGCTGGAAACACCATATATTTT.

This chain uses TRBV7-9 with TRBJ2-6; 14 nucleotides line up with TRBD2. The V gene's germline CDR1 is SEHNR and CDR2 FQNEAQ (reference sequence). This CDR3 is 18 amino acids long. The trim removed 5 bases at V and 2 bases at J, leaving 5 bases unmatched. The CDR3 spells CASSPGTSGSAGANVLTF. DNA for the CDR3: TGTGCCAGCAGCCCCGGGACTAGCGGGAGTGCTGGGGCCAACGTCCTGACTTTC. Complete variable domain (other parts from reference TRBV7-9 and TRBJ2-6): DTGVSQNPRHKITKRGQNVTFRCDPISEHNRLYWYRQTLGQGPEFLTYFQNEAQLEKSRLLSDRFSAERPKGSFSTLEIQRTEQGDSAMYLCASSPGTSGSAGANVLTFGAGSRLTVL.

V gene TRBV2 combines with J gene TRBJ2-3, with a weak D call TRBD2 (6 bases). Germline V lookup: CDR1 SNHLY, CDR2 FYNNEI. Trimming removed 1 base from V and 0 bases from J, with 11 bases in between. The CDR3 length is 16 residues. The CDR3 sequence: CASSEDGGSSTDTQYF. DNA for the CDR3: TGTGCCAGCAGTGAAGACGGGGGTAGTAGCACAGATACGCAGTATTTT.

Concerning this clone: The sample holds other DNA sequences that translate to the same CDR3. The chain carries TRBV10-3 and TRBJ1-1; 7 bases are shared with TRBD1. Germline V gene lookup returns CDR1 ENHRY and CDR2 SYGVKD. The CDR3 is 14 amino acids. With 6 bases clipped from V and 0 bases from J, the junction kept 4 bases outside the gene matches. CDR3 nucleotides: TGTGCCATCAGGACCGGGACAGTGAACACTGAAGCTTTCTTT. Its translation: CAIRTGTVNTEAFF.

This rearrangement joins TRBV7-3 to TRBJ2-6, with D unclear. With 6 bases removed from V and 4 bases from J, the gap between germline ends came to 13 bases. CDR3 length equals 15 residues. The germline CDR1 and CDR2 sequences are SGHTA and FQGTGA. This CDR3 reads CASSRLGSGANVLTF. The CDR3 nucleotides read TGTGCCAGCAGTAGATTGGGCTCAGGGGCCAACGTCCTGACTTTC.